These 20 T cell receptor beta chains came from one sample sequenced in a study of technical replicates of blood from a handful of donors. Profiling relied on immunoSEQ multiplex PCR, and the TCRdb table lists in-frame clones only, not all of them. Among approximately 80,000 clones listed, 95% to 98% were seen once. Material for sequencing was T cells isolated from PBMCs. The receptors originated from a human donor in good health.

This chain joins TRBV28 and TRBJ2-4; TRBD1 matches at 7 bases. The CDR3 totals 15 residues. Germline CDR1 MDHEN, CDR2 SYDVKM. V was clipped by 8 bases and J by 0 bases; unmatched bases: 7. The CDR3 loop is CASLPGTVAKNIQYF. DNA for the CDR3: TGTGCCAGCCTCCCCGGGACAGTAGCCAAAAACATTCAGTACTTC. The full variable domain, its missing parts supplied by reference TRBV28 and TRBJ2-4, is DVKVTQSSRYLVKRTGEKVFLECVQDMDHENMFWYRQDPGLGLRLIYFSYDVKMKEKGDIPEGYSVSREKKERFSLILESASTNQTSMYLCASLPGTVAKNIQYFGAGTRLSVL.

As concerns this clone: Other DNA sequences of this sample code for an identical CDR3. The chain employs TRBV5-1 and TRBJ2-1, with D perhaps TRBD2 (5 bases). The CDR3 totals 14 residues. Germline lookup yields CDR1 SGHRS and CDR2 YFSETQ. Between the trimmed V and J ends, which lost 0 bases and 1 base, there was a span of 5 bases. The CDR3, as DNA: TGCGCCAGCAGCTTGGGGACTTCCTACAATGAGCAGTTCTTC. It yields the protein CASSLGTSYNEQFF.

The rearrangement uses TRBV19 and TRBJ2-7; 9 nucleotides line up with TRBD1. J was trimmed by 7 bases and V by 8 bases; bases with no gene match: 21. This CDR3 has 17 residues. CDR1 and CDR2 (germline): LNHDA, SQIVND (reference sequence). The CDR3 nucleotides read TGTGCCAGTCTACGAACTGCTTCCGGGACAGGGACGGGTGAGCAGTACTTC. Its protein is CASLRTASGTGTGEQYF.

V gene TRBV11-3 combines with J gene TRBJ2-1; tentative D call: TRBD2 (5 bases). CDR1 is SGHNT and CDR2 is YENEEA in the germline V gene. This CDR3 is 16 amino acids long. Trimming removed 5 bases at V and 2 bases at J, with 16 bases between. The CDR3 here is CASSPGGSPTYNEQFF. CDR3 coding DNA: TGTGCCAGCAGCCCCGGAGGCAGTCCGACCTACAATGAGCAGTTCTTC.

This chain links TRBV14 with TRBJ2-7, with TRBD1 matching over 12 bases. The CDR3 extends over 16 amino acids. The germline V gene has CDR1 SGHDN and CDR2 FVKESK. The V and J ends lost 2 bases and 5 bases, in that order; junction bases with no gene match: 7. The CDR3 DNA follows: TGTGCCAGCAGCCAAAGAAACCGGGACAGGGGGCACGAGCAGTACTTC. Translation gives CASSQRNRDRGHEQYF.

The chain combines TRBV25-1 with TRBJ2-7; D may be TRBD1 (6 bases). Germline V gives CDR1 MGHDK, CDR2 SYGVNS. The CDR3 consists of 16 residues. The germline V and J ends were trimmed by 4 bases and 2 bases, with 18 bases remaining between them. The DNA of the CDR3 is TGTGCCAGCAGTGGAAGTTTTGGGACACTCGCCTACGAGCAGTACTTC. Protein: CASSGSFGTLAYEQYF.

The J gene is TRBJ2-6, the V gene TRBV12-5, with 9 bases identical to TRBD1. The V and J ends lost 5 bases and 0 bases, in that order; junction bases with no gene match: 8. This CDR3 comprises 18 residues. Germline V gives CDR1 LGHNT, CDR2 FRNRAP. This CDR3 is CASGPNPGQGSGANVLTF. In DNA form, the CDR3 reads TGTGCTAGTGGTCCAAATCCGGGACAGGGCTCTGGGGCCAACGTCCTGACTTTC. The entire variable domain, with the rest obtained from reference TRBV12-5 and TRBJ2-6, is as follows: DARVTQTPRHKVTEMGQEVTMRCQPILGHNTVFWYRQTMMQGLELLAYFRNRAPLDDSGMPKDRFSAEMPDATLATLKIQPSEPRDSAVYFCASGPNPGQGSGANVLTFGAGSRLTVL.

In nucleotides, the CDR3 is TGTGCCAGCAGTACCCGCAGCGGGGACTACAATGAGCAGTTCTTC. As protein: CASSTRSGDYNEQFF. The rearrangement uses TRBV6-4 and TRBJ2-7; 7 positions agree with TRBD2. Matching the DNA end better, TRBJ2-1 makes the J call doubtful. This CDR3 has 15 amino acids. Germline assignment: CDR1 MRHNA and CDR2 SNTAGT.

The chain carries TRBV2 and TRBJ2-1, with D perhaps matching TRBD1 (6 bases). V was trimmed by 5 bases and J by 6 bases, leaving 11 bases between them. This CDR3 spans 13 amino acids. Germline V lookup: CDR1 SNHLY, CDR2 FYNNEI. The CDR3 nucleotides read TGTGCCAGCAGTTCACAGGGAATCAATGAGCAGTTCTTC. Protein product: CASSSQGINEQFF.

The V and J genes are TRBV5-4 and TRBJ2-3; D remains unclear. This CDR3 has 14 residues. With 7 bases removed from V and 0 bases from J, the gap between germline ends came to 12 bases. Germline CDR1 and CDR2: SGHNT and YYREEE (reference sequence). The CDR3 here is CASLVDQSTDTQYF. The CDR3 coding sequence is TGTGCCAGCCTGGTAGATCAAAGCACAGATACGCAGTATTTT.

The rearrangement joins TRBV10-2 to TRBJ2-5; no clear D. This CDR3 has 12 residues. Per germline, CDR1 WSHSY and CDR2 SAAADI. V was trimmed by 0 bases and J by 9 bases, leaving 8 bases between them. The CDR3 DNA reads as TGCGCCAGCAGTGAGTCGGTCGGGTCCCAGTACTTC. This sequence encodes CASSESVGSQYF.

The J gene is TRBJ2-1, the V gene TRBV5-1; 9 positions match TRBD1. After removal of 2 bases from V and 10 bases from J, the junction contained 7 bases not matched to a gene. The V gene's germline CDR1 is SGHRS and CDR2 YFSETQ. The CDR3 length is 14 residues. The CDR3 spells CASSFIQGAREQFF. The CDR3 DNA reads TGCGCCAGCAGCTTTATACAGGGGGCAAGGGAGCAGTTCTTC.

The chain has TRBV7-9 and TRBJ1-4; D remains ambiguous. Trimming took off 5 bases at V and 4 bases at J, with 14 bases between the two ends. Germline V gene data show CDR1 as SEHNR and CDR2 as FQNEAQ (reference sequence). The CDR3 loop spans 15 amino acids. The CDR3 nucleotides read TGTGCCAGCAGCCCCGGTTCCGGGGATAATGAAAAACTGTTTTTT. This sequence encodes CASSPGSGDNEKLFF. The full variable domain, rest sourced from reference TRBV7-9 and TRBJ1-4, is DTGVSQNPRHKITKRGQNVTFRCDPISEHNRLYWYRQTLGQGPEFLTYFQNEAQLEKSRLLSDRFSAERPKGSFSTLEIQRTEQGDSAMYLCASSPGSGDNEKLFFGSGTQLSVL.

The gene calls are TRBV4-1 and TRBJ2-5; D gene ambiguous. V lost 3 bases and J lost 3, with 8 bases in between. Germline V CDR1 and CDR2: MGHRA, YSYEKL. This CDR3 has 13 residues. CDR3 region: CASSHAPEETQYF. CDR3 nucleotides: TGCGCCAGCAGCCACGCCCCGGAAGAGACCCAGTACTTC.

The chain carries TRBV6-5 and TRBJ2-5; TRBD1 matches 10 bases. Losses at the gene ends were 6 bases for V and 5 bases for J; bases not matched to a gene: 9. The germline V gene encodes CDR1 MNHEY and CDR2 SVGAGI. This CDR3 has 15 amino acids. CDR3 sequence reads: CASSIRRDRGETQYF. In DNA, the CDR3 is TGTGCCAGCAGCATAAGACGGGACAGGGGTGAGACCCAGTACTTC.

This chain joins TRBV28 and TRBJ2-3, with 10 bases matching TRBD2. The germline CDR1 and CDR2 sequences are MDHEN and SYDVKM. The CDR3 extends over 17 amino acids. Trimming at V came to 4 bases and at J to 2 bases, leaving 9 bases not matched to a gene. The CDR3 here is CASSYSGLAAITDTQYF. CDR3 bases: TGTGCCAGCAGTTACTCCGGACTAGCGGCTATCACAGATACGCAGTATTTT.

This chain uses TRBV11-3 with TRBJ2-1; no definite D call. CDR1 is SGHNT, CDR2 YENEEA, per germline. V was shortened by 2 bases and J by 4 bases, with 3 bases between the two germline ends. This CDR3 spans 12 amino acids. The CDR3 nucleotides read TGTGCCAGCAGCTTATCGTACAATGAGCAGTTCTTC. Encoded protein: CASSLSYNEQFF.

In nucleotides, the CDR3 is TGTGCCAGCAGCTTAGCTGCTTCCGGGGTTTGGGAAAAACTGTTTTTT. It encodes CASSLAASGVWEKLFF. The chain uses TRBV7-8 and TRBJ1-4; D remains unclear. V was clipped by 0 bases and J by 8 bases, with 16 bases between them. In germline, CDR1 is SGHVS, CDR2 FQNEAQ. The CDR3 runs 16 residues.

Here the CDR3 reads CASSQVRWDSTYEQYF. The CDR3 DNA reads TGCGCCAGCAGCCAAGTTCGATGGGACAGTACCTACGAGCAGTACTTC. The gene calls are TRBV4-1 and TRBJ2-7; the match to TRBD1 covers 7 bases. Looked up from germline, CDR1 is MGHRA and CDR2 is YSYEKL. V dropped 1 base and J dropped 2; count of bases not matched to a gene: 8. There are 16 residues in the CDR3.

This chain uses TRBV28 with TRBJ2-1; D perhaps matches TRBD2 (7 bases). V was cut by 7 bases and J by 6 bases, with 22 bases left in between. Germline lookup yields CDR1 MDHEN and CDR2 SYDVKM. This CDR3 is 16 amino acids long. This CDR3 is CASITPRGATSNEQFF. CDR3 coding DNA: TGTGCCAGCATCACCCCCCGGGGGGCGACCAGCAATGAGCAGTTCTTC.